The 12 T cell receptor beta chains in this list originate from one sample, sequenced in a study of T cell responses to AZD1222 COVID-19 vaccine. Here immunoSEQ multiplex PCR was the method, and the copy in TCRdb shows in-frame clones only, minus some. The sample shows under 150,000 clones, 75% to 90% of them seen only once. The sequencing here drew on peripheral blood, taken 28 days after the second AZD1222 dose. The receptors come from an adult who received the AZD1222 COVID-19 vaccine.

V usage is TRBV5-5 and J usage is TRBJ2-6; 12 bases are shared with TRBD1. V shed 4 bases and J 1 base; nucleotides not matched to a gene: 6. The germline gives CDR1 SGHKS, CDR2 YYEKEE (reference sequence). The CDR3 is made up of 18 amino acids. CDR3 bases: TGTGCCAGCAGCACCCGGGACAGGGGGCTTTCTGGGGCCAACGTCCTGACTTTC. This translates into CASSTRDRGLSGANVLTF.

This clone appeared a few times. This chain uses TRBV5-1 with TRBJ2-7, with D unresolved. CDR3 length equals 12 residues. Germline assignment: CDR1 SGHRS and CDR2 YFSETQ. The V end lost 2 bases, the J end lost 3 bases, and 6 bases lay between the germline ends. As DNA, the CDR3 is TGCGCCAGCAGCTTCGGAGACTACGAGCAGTACTTC. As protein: CASSFGDYEQYF. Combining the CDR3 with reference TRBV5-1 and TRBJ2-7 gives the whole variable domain KAGVTQTPRYLIKTRGQQVTLSCSPISGHRSVSWYQQTPGQGLQFLFEYFSETQRNKGNFPGRFSGRQFSNSRSEMNVSTLELGDSALYLCASSFGDYEQYFGPGTRLTVT.

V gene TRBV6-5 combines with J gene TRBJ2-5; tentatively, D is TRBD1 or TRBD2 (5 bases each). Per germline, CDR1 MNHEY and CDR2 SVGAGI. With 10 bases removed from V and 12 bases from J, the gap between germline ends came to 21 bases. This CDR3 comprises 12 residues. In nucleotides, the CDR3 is TGTGCCACCTCCGAGGGGACGACGAGGGAGTACTTC. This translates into CATSEGTTREYF.

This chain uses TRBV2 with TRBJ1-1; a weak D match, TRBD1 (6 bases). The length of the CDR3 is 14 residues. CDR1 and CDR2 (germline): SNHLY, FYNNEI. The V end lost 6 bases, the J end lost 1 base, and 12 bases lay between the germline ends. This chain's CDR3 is CASRVQQGNTEAFF. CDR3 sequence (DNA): TGTGCCAGCAGGGTACAACAGGGGAACACTGAAGCTTTCTTT.

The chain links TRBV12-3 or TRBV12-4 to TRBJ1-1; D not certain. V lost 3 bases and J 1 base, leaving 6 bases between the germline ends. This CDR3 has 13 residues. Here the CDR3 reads CASSLARNTEAFF. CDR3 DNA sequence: TGTGCCAGCAGTTTGGCGAGGAACACTGAAGCTTTCTTT.

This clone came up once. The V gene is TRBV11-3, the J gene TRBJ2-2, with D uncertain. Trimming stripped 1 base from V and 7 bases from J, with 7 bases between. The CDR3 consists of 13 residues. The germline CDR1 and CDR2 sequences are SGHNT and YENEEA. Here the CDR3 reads CASSLGVGGELFF. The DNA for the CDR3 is TGTGCCAGCAGCTTAGGGGTAGGCGGGGAGCTGTTTTTT.

The CDR3 nucleotides read TGTGCCAGCAGCTGGGGCGGGAATTCACCCCTCCACTTT. Protein: CASSWGGNSPLHF. This sequence joins TRBV5-8 and TRBJ1-6; TRBD1 is a possible D gene (5 bases). CDR1 is SGHTS, CDR2 YDEGEE, per germline. Between the trimmed V and J ends, which lost 3 bases and 7 bases, there was a span of 8 bases. The length of the CDR3 is 13 residues.

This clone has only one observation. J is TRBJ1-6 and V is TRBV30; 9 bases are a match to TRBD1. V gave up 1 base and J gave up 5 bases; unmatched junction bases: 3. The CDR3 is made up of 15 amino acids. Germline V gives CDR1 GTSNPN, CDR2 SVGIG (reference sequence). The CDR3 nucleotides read TGTGCCTGGAGTGCCGGACAGGGGAATAATTCACCCCTCCACTTT. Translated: CAWSAGQGNNSPLHF. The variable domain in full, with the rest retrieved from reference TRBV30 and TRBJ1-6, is SQTIHQWPATLVQPVGSPLSLECTVEGTSNPNLYWYRQAAGRGLQLLFYSVGIGQISSEVPQNLSASRPQDRQFILSSKKLLLSDSGFYLCAWSAGQGNNSPLHFGNGTRLTVT.

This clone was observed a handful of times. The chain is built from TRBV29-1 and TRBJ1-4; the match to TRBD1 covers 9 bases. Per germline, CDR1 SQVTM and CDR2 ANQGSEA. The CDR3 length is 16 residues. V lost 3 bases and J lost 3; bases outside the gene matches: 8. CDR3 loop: CSVDRGQGVANEKLFF. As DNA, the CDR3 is TGCAGCGTTGACAGGGGACAGGGAGTGGCTAATGAAAAACTGTTTTTT.

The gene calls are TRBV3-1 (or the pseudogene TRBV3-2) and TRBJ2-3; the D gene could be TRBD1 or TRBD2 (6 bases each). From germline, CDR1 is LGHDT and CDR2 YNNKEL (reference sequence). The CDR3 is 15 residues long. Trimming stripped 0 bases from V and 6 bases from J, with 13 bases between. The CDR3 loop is CASSQDLGGRDTQYF. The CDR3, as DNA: TGTGCCAGCAGCCAAGATTTGGGGGGCCGGGATACGCAGTATTTT.

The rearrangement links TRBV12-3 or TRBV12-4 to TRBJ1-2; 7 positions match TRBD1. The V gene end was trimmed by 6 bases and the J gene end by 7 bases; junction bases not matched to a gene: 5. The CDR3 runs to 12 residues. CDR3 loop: CASRENRGGYTF. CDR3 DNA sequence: TGTGCCAGCAGGGAAAACAGGGGTGGCTACACCTTC.

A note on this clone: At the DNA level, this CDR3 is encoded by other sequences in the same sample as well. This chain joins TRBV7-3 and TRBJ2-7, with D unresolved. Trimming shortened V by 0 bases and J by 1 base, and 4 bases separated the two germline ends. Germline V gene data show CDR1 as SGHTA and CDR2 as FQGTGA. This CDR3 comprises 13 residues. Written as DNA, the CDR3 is TGTGCCAGCAGCTTAACGTCATCCTACGAGCAGTACTTC. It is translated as CASSLTSSYEQYF.